This paragraph reports one T cell receptor beta chain. This sample stems from a study of T cell changes during pregnancy in multiple sclerosis. The repertoire was sequenced with immunoSEQ multiplex PCR; TCRdb's copy has only in-frame clones and lacks some. Altogether tens of thousands of clones are present, around 94% being singletons, with the ten largest covering 0.8% to 1%. Germline CDR1 and CDR2: DFQATT and SNEGSKA (reference sequence). Trimming took 6 bases from V and 10 from J; bases not matched to a gene: 6. This CDR3 has 11 residues. V is TRBV20-1 and J is TRBJ2-1; 7 bases fit TRBD2. This TCR was sampled from a female donor in good health, enrolled as a control in a pregnancy study. Sample: peripheral blood, taken in the second trimester of pregnancy. CDR3 nucleotide sequence: TGCAGTGCCGACGGACTAGTGGAGCAGTTCTTC. Protein product: CSADGLVEQFF.